One and the same sample provided the 10 T cell receptor beta chains below, sequenced in a study of blood T cell repertoires in COVID-19. The method was immunoSEQ multiplex PCR; TCRdb's version includes in-frame clones alone and lacks a portion of them. The sample yields hundreds of thousands of clones, about 88% seen once. Sequencing input: PBMCs or T cells enriched from blood (not recorded which). All receptors come from a man aged 55 to 69 who had recovered from COVID-19.

In its sample, this clone was seen a few times. The rearrangement links TRBV5-1 to TRBJ1-3; the D gene is possibly TRBD1 (6 bases). Per the germline V gene, CDR1 is SGHRS and CDR2 is YFSETQ. The CDR3 extends over 14 amino acids. V was trimmed by 4 bases and J by 8 bases, leaving 16 bases between them. CDR3 sequence (DNA): TGCGCCAGCAGCCCCTGGGGGGGCACGGACACCATATATTTT. This codes for CASSPWGGTDTIYF.

The chain combines TRBV30 with TRBJ1-1; D unclear. This CDR3 contains 13 residues. V was clipped by 7 bases and J by 1 base, with 13 bases between them. From germline, CDR1 is GTSNPN and CDR2 SVGIG (reference sequence). CDR3 coding DNA: TGTGCCTCCAGTGGGCAAACGAACACTGAAGCTTTCTTT. This encodes CASSGQTNTEAFF.

The V gene is TRBV2, the J gene TRBJ1-1, with D unresolved. There are 15 residues in the CDR3. Germline V gives CDR1 SNHLY, CDR2 FYNNEI. The V gene lost 5 bases and the J gene lost 1 base, with 14 bases spanning the gap. The CDR3 spells CASSISAGWNTEAFF. CDR3 coding DNA: TGTGCCAGCAGTATCTCGGCAGGTTGGAACACTGAAGCTTTCTTT.

The chain employs TRBV7-2 and TRBJ1-5, with TRBD1 identical over 7 bases. Unmatched junction bases numbered 10, after V lost 4 bases and J lost 7 bases. The length of the CDR3 is 15 residues. Germline V gene sequence: CDR1 SGHTA, CDR2 FQGNSA. CDR3 coding DNA: TGTGCCAGCAGCTCAAAAGCAGGGGGAGGCCAGCCCCAGCATTTT. The encoded protein is CASSSKAGGGQPQHF.

The chain has TRBV13 and TRBJ1-4; D might be TRBD1 (6 bases). The V and J ends lost 1 base and 3 bases respectively, with 12 bases between them. The CDR3 has 16 residues. Germline V gene sequence: CDR1 PRHDT, CDR2 FYEKMQ (reference sequence). This CDR3 reads CASSLEGTQANEKLFF. In nucleotides, the CDR3 is TGTGCCAGCAGCTTAGAAGGGACACAAGCTAATGAAAAACTGTTTTTT.

V is TRBV4-1 and J is TRBJ2-1; 9 nucleotides line up with TRBD2. The CDR3 runs 16 residues. Germline-derived CDR1 and CDR2 are MGHRA and YSYEKL. J lost 7 bases, V lost 4 bases, and 11 bases had no gene match. The CDR3 spells CASSPLAGSPGNEQFF. CDR3 nucleotide sequence: TGCGCCAGCAGCCCCCTAGCGGGGAGCCCGGGAAATGAGCAGTTCTTC.

In nucleotides, the CDR3 is TGTGCCAGCAGCCCTCCTTTGGGACAGGGTCTATTGCTCTATGGCTACACCTTC. Protein sequence: CASSPPLGQGLLLYGYTF. The chain joins TRBV5-5 to TRBJ1-2; 9 positions agree with TRBD1. Germline CDR1 reads SGHKS; CDR2 reads YYEKEE (reference sequence). Trimming at V came to 4 bases and at J to 4 bases, leaving 17 bases not matched to a gene. This CDR3 has 18 residues.

The chain employs TRBV13 and TRBJ2-7; maybe TRBD2 (6 bases). CDR3 size: 14 residues. Trimming stripped 5 bases from V and 4 bases from J, with 15 bases between. Germline loops: CDR1 PRHDT, CDR2 FYEKMQ (reference sequence). This CDR3 is CASSKAGTAYEQYF. CDR3 in DNA: TGTGCCAGCAGCAAGGCAGGGACTGCGTACGAGCAGTACTTC.

The genes are TRBV27 and TRBJ1-2; no firm D call. CDR1 is MNHEY and CDR2 is SMNVEV in the germline V gene (reference sequence). The CDR3 spans 13 residues. V lost 2 bases, J lost 3 bases, and 7 bases lay in between. The CDR3 coding sequence is TGTGCCAGCAGTTTAGGTGCAGACTATGGCTACACCTTC. It specifies CASSLGADYGYTF.

The V call is TRBV2, the J call TRBJ2-1, with TRBD2 matching 15 bases. J lost 2 bases, V lost 2 bases, and 13 bases had no gene match. CDR3 size: 21 residues. CDR1 is SNHLY and CDR2 is FYNNEI in the germline V gene. CDR3 sequence: CASSEQGDGLAGGGPYNEQFF. CDR3 DNA sequence: TGTGCCAGCAGTGAACAAGGCGATGGACTAGCGGGAGGGGGTCCCTACAATGAGCAGTTCTTC.